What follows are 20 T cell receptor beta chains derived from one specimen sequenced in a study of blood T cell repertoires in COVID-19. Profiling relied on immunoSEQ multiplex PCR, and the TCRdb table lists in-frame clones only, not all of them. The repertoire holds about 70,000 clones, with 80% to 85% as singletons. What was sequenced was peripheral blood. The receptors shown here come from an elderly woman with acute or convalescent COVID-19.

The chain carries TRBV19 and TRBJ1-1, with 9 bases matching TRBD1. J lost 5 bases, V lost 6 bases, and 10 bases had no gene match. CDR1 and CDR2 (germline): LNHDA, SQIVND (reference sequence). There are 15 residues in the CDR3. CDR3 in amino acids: CASSLSQGARTEAFF. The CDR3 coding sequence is TGTGCCAGTAGCCTTTCACAGGGGGCAAGGACTGAAGCTTTCTTT.

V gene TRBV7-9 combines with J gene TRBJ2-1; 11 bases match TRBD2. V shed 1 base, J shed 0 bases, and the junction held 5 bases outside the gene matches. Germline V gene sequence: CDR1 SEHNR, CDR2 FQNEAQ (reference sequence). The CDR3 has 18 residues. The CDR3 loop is CASSLVPGLAASYNEQFF. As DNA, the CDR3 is TGTGCCAGCAGCTTAGTCCCGGGACTAGCGGCCTCCTACAATGAGCAGTTCTTC.

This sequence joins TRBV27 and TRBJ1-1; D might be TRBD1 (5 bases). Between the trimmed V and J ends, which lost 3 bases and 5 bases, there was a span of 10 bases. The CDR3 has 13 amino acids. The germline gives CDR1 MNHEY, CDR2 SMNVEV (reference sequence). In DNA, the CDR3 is TGTGCCAGCAGTTTCCTTGGGGGGACTGAAGCTTTCTTT. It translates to CASSFLGGTEAFF.

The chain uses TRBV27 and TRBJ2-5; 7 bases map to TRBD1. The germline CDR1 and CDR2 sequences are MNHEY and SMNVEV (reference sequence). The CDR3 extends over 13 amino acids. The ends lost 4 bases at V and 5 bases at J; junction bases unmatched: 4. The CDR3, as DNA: TGTGCCAGCAGTTGGCAGGGGGAGGAGACCCAGTACTTC. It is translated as CASSWQGEETQYF.

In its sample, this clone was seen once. This CDR3 is CASSRTELGNQPQHF. DNA of the CDR3: TGTGCCAGTAGTAGGACAGAGTTAGGCAATCAGCCCCAGCATTTT. The chain carries TRBV19 and TRBJ1-5; TRBD1 might be the D (6 bases). The CDR3 totals 15 residues. The germline gives CDR1 LNHDA, CDR2 SQIVND (reference sequence). Trimming left V 4 bases short and J 2 bases short, with 12 bases between. Complete variable domain (other parts from reference TRBV19 and TRBJ1-5): DGGITQSPKYLFRKEGQNVTLSCEQNLNHDAMYWYRQDPGQGLRLIYYSQIVNDFQKGDIAEGYSVSREKKESFPLTVTSAQKNPTAFYLCASSRTELGNQPQHFGDGTRLSIL.

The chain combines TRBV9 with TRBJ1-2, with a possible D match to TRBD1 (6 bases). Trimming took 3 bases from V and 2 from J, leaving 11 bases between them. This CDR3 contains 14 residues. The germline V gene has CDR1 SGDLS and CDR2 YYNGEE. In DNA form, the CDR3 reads TGTGCCAGCAGCGCGACACAGGGAAACTATGGCTACACCTTC. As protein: CASSATQGNYGYTF. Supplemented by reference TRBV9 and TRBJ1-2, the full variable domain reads DSGVTQTPKHLITATGQRVTLRCSPRSGDLSVYWYQQSLDQGLQFLIQYYNGEERAKGNILERFSAQQFPDLHSELNLSSLELGDSALYFCASSATQGNYGYTFGSGTRLTVV.

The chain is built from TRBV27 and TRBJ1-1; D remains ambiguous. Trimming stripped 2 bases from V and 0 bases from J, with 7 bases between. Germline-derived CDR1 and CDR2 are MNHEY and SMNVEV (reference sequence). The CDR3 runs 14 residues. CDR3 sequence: CASSLSGMNTEAFF. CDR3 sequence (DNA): TGTGCCAGCAGTTTAAGCGGGATGAACACTGAAGCTTTCTTT.

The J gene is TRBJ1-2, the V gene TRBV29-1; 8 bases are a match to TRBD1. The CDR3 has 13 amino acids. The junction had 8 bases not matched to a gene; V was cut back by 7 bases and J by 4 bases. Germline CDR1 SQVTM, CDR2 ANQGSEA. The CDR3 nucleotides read TGCAGCGCACACAGGGGGGATGGCTATGGCTACACCTTC. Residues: CSAHRGDGYGYTF.

The CDR3 protein is CASSTSGERTEAFF. The CDR3 coding sequence is TGTGCCAGCAGCACCTCAGGGGAACGGACTGAAGCTTTCTTT. The chain joins TRBV21-1 to TRBJ1-1; the D call TRBD1 from the table was never checked on the DNA. TRBV21-1 is assigned pseudogene status. The CDR3 loop spans 14 amino acids.

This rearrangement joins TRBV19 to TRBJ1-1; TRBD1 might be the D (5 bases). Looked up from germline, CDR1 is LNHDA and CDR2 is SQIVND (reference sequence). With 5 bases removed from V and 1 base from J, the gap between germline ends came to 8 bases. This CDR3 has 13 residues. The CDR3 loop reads CASSQGGNTEAFF. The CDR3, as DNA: TGTGCCAGTAGTCAGGGAGGGAACACTGAAGCTTTCTTT. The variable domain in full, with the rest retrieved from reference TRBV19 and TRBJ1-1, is DGGITQSPKYLFRKEGQNVTLSCEQNLNHDAMYWYRQDPGQGLRLIYYSQIVNDFQKGDIAEGYSVSREKKESFPLTVTSAQKNPTAFYLCASSQGGNTEAFFGQGTRLTVV.

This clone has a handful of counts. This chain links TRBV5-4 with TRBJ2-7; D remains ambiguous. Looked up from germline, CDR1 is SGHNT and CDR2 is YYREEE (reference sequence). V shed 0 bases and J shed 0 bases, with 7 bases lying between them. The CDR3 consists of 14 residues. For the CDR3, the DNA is TGTGCCAGCAGCTTGGACTTTAGCTCCTACGAGCAGTACTTC. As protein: CASSLDFSSYEQYF.

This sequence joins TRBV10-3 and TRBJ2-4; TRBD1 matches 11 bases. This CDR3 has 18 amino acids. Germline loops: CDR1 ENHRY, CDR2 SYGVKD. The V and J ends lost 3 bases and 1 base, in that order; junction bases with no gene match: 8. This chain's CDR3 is CAISDRTGGKVAKNIQYF. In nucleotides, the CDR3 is TGTGCCATCAGTGACAGGACAGGGGGCAAGGTGGCCAAAAACATTCAGTACTTC.

The chain's CDR3 is CSASLPGQGSEKLFF. The CDR3 nucleotides read TGCAGTGCTAGTTTGCCGGGACAGGGAAGTGAAAAACTGTTTTTT. The chain employs TRBV20-1 and TRBJ1-4; 9 bases align to TRBD1. Germline V lookup: CDR1 DFQATT, CDR2 SNEGSKA (reference sequence). V dropped 3 bases and J dropped 7; count of bases not matched to a gene: 9. CDR3 size: 15 residues.

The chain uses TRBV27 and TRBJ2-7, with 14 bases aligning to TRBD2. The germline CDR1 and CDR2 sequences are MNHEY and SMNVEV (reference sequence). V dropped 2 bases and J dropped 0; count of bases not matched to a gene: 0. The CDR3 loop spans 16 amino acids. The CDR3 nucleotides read TGTGCCAGCAGTTTAGGGACTAGCGGGAGCTCCTACGAGCAGTACTTC. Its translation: CASSLGTSGSSYEQYF.

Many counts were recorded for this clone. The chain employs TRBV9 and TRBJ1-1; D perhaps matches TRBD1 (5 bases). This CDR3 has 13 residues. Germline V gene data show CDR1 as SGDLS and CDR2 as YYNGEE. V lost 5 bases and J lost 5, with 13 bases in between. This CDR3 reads CASSGLGGTEAFF. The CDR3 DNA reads TGTGCCAGCAGTGGGTTGGGGGGAACTGAAGCTTTCTTT.

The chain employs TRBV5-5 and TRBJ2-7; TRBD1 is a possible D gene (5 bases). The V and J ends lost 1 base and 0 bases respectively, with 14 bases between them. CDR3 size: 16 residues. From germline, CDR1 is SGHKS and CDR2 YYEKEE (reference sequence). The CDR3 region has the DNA TGTGCCAGCAGCTTGAGTAGGGGCCTCTTCTCCTACGAGCAGTACTTC. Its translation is CASSLSRGLFSYEQYF.

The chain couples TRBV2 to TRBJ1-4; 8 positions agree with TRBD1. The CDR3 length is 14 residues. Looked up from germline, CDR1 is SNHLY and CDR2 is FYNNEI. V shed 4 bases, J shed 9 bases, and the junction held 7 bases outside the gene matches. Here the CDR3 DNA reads TGTGCCAGCAGTGTGCGACAGGGGCGTCAAAAACTGTTTTTT. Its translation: CASSVRQGRQKLFF.

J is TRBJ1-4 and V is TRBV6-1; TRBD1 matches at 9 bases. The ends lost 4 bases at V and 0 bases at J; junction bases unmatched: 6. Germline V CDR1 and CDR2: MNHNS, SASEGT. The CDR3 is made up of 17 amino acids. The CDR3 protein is CASSGGQGIATNEKLFF. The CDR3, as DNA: TGTGCCAGCAGTGGGGGACAGGGAATAGCAACTAATGAAAAACTGTTTTTT.

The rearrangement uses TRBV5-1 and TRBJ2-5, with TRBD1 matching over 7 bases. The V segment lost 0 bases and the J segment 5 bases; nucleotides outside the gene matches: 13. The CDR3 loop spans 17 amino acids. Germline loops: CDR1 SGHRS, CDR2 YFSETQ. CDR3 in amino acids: CASSLVLSGTAQETQYF. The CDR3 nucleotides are TGCGCCAGCAGCTTGGTATTATCGGGGACAGCCCAGGAGACCCAGTACTTC.

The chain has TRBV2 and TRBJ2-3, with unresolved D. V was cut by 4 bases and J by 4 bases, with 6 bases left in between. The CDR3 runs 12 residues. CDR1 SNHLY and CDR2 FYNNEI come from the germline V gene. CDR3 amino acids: CASSVRADTQYF. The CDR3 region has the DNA TGTGCCAGCAGTGTCCGGGCAGATACGCAGTATTTT. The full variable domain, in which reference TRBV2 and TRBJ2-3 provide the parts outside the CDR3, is EPEVTQTPSHQVTQMGQEVILRCVPISNHLYFYWYRQILGQKVEFLVSFYNNEISEKSEIFDDQFSVERPDGSNFTLKIRSTKLEDSAMYFCASSVRADTQYFGPGTRLTVL.